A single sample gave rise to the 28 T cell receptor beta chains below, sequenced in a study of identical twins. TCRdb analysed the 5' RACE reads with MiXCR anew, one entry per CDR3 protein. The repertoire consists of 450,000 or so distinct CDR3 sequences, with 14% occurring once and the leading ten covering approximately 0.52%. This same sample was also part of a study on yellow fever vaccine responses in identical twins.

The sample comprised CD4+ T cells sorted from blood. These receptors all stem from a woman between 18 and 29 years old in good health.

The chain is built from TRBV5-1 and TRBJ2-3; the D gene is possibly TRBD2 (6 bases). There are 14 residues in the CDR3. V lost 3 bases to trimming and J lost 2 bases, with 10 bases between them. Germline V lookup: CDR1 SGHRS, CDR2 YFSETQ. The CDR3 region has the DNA TGCGCCAGCAGCTGGGGACTGTCCACAGATACGCAGTATTTT. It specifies CASSWGLSTDTQYF.

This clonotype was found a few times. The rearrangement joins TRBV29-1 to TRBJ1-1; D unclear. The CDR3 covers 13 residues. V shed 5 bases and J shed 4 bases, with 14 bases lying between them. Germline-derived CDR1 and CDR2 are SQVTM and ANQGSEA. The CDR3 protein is CSVRAPVSTEAFF. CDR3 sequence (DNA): TGCAGCGTTAGGGCCCCAGTCTCCACTGAAGCTTTCTTT.

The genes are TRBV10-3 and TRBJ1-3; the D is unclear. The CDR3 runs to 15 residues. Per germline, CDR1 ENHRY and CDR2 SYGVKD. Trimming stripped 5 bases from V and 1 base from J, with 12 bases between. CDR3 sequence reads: CAISTHPPSGNTIYF. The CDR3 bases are TGTGCCATCAGTACGCACCCTCCTTCTGGAAACACCATATATTTT.

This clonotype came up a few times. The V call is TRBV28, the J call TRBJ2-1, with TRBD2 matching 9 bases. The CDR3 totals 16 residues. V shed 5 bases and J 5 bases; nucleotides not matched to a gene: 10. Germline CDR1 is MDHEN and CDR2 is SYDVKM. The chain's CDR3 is CASSPLGREGNNEQFF. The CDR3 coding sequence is TGTGCCAGCAGTCCACTGGGGCGGGAGGGGAACAATGAGCAGTTCTTC.

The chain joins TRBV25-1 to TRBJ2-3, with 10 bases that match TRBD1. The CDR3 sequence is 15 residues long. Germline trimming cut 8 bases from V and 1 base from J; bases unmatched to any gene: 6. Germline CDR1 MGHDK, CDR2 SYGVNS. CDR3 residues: CASAGTGAGTDTQYF. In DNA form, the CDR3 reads TGTGCCAGCGCTGGGACAGGGGCTGGCACAGATACGCAGTATTTT.

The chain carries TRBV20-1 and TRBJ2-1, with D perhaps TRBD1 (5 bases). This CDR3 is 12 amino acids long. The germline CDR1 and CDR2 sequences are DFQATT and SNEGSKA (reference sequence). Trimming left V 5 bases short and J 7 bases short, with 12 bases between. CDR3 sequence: CSASRTGNEQFF. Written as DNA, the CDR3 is TGCAGTGCTTCACGAACAGGTAATGAGCAGTTCTTC.

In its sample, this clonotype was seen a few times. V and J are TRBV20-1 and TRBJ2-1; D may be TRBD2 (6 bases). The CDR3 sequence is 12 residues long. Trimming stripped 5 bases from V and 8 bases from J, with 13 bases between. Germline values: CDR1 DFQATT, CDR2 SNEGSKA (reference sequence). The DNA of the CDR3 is TGCAGTGCTGACACCGGGGGTGATGAGCAGTTCTTC. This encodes CSADTGGDEQFF.

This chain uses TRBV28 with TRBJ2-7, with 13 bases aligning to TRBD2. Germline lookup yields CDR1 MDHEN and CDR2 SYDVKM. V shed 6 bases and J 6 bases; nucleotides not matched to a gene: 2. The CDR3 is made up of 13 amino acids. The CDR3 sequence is CASRTSGRVEQYF. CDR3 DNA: TGTGCCAGCAGAACTAGCGGGAGGGTCGAGCAGTACTTC.

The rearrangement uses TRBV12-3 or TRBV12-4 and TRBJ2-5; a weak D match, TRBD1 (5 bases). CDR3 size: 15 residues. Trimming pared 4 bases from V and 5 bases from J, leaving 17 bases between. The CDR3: CASSSVRVAGETQYF. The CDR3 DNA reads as TGTGCCAGCAGTTCCGTCAGGGTGGCAGGGGAGACCCAGTACTTC.

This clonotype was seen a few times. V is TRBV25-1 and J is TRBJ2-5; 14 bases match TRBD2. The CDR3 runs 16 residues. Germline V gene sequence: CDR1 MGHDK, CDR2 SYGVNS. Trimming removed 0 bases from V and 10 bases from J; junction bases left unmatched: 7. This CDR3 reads CASSEYGTSGGGIQYF. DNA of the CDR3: TGTGCCAGCAGTGAATATGGGACTAGCGGGGGTGGTATCCAGTACTTC. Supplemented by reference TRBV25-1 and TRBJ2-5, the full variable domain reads EADIYQTPRYLVIGTGKKITLECSQTMGHDKMYWYQQDPGMELHLIHYSYGVNSTEKGDLSSESTVSRIRTEHFPLTLESARPSHTSQYLCASSEYGTSGGGIQYFGPGTRLLVL.

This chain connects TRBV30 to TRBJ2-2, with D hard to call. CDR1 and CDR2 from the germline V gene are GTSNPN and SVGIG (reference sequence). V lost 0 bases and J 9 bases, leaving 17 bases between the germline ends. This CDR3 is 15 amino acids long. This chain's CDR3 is CAWSVLNGFQRELFF. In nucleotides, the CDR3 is TGTGCCTGGAGTGTACTAAATGGCTTCCAGCGGGAGCTGTTTTTT.

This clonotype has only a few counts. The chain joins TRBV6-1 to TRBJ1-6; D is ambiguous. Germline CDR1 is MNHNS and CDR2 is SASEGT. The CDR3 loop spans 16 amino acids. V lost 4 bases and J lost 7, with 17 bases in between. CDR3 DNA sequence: TGTGCCAGCAGTGCGAGAGGACGGACTGAGAATTCACCCCTCCACTTT. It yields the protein CASSARGRTENSPLHF.

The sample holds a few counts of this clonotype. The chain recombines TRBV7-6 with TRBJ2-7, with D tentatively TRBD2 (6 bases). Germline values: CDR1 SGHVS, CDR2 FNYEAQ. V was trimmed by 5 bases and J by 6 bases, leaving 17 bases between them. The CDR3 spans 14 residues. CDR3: CASSPDLGSAEQYF. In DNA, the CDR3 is TGTGCCAGCAGCCCCGATCTCGGGAGTGCCGAGCAGTACTTC.

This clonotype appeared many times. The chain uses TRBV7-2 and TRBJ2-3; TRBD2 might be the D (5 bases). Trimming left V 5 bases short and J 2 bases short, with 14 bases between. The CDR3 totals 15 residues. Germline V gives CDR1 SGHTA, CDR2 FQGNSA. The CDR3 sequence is CASSPRHRDTDTQYF. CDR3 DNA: TGTGCCAGCAGCCCTCGTCACCGGGACACAGATACGCAGTATTTT.

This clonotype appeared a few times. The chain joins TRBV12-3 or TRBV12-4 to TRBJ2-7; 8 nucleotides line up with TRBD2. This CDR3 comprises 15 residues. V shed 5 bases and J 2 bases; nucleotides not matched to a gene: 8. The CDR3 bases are TGTGCCAGCAGTAAAAGCGGGGGTAAGACCTACGAGCAGTACTTC. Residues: CASSKSGGKTYEQYF.

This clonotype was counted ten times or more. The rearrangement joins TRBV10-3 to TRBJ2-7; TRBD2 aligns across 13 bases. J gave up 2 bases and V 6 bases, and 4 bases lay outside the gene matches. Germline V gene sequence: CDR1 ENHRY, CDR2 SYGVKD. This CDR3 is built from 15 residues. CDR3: CAIRRTSGGTYEQYF. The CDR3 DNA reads TGTGCCATCAGACGGACTAGCGGGGGTACCTACGAGCAGTACTTC.

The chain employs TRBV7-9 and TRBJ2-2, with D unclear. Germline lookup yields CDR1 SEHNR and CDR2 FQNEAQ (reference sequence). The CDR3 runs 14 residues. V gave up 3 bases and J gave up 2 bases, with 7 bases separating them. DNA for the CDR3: TGTGCCAGCAGCTTTGACCTAAACACCGGGGAGCTGTTTTTT. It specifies CASSFDLNTGELFF.

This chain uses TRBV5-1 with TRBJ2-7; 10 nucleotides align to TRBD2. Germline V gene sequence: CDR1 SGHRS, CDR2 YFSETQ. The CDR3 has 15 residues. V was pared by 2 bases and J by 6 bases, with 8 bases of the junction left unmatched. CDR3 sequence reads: CASSFGTSVGGEQYF. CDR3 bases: TGCGCCAGCAGCTTCGGGACTAGCGTTGGGGGCGAGCAGTACTTC.

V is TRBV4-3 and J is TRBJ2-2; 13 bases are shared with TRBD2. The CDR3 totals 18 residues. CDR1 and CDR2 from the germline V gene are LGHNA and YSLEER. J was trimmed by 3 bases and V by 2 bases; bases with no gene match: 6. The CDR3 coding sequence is TGCGCCAGCAGCCAAAACCCGGGACTAGCGGGGTACACCGGGGAGCTGTTTTTT. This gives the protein CASSQNPGLAGYTGELFF.

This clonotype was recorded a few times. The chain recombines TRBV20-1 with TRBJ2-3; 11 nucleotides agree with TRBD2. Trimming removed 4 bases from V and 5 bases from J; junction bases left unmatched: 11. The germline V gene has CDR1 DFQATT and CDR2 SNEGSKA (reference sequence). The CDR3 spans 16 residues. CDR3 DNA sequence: TGCAGTGCTATAGATAGCGGGGGGGCCTTCGGAGATACGCAGTATTTT. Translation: CSAIDSGGAFGDTQYF.

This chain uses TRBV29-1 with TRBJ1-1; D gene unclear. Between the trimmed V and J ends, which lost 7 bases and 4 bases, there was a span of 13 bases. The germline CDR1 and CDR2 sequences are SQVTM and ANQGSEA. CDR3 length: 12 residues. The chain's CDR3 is CSAFRLGTEAFF. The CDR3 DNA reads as TGCAGCGCCTTTCGCTTGGGCACTGAAGCTTTCTTT. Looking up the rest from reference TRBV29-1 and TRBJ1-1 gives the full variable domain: SAVISQKPSRDICQRGTSLTIQCQVDSQVTMMFWYRQQPGQSLTLIATANQGSEATYESGFVIDKFPISRPNLTFSTLTVSNMSPEDSSIYLCSAFRLGTEAFFGQGTRLTVV.

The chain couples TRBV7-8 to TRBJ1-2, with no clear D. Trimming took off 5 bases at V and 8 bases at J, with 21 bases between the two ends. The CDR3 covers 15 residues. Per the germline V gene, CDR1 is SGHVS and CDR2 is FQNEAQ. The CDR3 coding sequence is TGTGCCAGCAGCCATCCCCTGGATGTCTCACAGGGCTACACCTTC. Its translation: CASSHPLDVSQGYTF.

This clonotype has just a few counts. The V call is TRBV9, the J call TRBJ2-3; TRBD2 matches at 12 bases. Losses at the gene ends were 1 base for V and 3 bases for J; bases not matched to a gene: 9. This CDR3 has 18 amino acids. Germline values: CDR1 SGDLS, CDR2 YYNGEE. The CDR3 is CASSVTSGGFPGTDTQYF. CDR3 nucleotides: TGTGCCAGCAGCGTAACTAGCGGGGGGTTTCCTGGGACAGATACGCAGTATTTT. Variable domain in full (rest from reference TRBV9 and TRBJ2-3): DSGVTQTPKHLITATGQRVTLRCSPRSGDLSVYWYQQSLDQGLQFLIQYYNGEERAKGNILERFSAQQFPDLHSELNLSSLELGDSALYFCASSVTSGGFPGTDTQYFGPGTRLTVL.

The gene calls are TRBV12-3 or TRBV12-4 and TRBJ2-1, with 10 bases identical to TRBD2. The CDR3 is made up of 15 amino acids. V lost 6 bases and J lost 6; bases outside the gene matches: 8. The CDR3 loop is CASRQSGGASNEQFF. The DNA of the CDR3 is TGTGCCAGCAGACAAAGCGGGGGGGCTTCCAATGAGCAGTTCTTC.

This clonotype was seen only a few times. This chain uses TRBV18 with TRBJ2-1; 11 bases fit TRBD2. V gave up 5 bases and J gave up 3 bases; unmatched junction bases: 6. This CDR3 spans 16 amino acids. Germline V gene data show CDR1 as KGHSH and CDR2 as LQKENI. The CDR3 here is CASSAGTSGVYNEQFF. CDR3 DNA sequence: TGTGCCAGCTCAGCAGGGACTAGCGGAGTCTACAATGAGCAGTTCTTC.

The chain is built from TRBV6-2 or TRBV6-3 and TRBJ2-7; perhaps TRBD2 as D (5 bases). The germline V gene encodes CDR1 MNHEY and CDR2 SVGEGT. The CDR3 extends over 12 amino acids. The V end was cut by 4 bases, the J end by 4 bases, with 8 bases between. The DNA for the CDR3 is TGTGCCAGCAGTTCCGACTATTACGAGCAGTACTTC. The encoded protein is CASSSDYYEQYF.

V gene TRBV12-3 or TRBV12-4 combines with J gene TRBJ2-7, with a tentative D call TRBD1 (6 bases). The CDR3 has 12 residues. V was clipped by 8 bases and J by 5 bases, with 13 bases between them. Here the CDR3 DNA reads TGTGCCAGCTGCCAGGGGCTCCACGAGCAGTACTTC. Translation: CASCQGLHEQYF.

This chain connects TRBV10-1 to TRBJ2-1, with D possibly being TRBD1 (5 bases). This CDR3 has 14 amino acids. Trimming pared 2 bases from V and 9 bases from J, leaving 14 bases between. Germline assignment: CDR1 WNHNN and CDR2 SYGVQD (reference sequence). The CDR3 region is CASSEQGRDSEQFF. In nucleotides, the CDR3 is TGCGCCAGCAGTGAGCAAGGCAGGGATAGTGAGCAGTTCTTC.